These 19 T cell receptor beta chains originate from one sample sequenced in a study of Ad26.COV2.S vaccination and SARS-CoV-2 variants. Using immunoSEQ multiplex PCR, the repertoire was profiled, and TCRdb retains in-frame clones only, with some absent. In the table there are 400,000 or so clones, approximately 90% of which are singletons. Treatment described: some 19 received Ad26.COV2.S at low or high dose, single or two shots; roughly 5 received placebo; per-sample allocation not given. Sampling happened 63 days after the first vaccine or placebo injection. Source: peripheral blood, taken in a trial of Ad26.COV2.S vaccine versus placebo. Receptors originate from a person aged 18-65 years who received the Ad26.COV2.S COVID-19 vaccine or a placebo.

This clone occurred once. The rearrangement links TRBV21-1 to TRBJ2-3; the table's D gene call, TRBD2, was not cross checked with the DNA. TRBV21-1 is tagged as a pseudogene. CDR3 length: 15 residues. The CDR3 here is CASSKNETHTDTQYF. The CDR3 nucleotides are TGTGCCAGCAGCAAAAATGAAACTCACACAGATACGCAGTATTTT.

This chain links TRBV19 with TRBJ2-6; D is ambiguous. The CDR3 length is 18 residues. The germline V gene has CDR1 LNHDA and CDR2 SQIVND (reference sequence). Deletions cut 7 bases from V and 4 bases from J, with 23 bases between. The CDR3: CASIGSTYGLLGANVLTF. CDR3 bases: TGTGCCAGTATTGGATCCACCTACGGCCTGCTGGGGGCCAACGTCCTGACTTTC. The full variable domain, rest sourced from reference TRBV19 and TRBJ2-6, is DGGITQSPKYLFRKEGQNVTLSCEQNLNHDAMYWYRQDPGQGLRLIYYSQIVNDFQKGDIAEGYSVSREKKESFPLTVTSAQKNPTAFYLCASIGSTYGLLGANVLTFGAGSRLTVL.

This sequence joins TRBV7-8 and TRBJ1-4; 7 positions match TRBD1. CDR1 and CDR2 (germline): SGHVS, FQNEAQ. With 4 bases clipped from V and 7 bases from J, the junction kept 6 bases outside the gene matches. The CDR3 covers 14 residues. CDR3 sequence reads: CASSSQGWGEKLFF. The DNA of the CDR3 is TGTGCCAGCAGCTCACAGGGGTGGGGTGAAAAACTGTTTTTT.

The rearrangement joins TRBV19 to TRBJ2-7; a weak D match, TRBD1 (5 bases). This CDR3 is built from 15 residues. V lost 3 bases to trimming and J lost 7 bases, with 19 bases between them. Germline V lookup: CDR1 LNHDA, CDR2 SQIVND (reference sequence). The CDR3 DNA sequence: TGTGCCAGTAGTATGGTGGGCCAGGGCTTTAGGGAGCAGTACTTC. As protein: CASSMVGQGFREQYF.

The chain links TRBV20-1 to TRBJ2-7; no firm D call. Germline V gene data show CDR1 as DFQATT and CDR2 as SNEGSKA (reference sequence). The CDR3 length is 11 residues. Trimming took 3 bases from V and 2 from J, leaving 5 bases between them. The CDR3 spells CSARWAYEQYF. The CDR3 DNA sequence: TGCAGTGCTAGGTGGGCCTACGAGCAGTACTTC.

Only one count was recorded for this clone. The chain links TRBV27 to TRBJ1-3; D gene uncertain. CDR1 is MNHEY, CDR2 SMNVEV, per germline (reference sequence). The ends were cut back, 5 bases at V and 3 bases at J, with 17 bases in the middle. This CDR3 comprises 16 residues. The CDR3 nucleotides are TGTGCCAGCAGTCCCTCGGGCCGAGAGGTTGGAAACACCATATATTTT. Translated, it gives CASSPSGREVGNTIYF.

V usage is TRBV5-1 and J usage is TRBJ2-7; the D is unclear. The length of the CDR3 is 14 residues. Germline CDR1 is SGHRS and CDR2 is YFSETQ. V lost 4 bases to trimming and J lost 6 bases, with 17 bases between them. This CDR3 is CASSPLEGTGEQYF. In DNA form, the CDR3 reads TGCGCCAGCAGCCCCCTCGAAGGCACGGGCGAGCAGTACTTC.

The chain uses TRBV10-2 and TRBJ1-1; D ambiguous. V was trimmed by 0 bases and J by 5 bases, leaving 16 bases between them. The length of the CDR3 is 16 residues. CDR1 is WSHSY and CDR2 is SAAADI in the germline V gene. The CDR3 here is CASSESGKVIGTEAFF. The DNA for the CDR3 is TGCGCCAGCAGTGAGTCGGGGAAGGTGATCGGTACTGAAGCTTTCTTT.

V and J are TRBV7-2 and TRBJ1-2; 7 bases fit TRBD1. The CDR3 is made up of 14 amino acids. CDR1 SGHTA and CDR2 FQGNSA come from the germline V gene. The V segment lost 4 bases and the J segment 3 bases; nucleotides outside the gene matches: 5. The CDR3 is CASSSTGEDYGYTF. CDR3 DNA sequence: TGTGCCAGCAGCTCTACAGGGGAGGACTATGGCTACACCTTC.

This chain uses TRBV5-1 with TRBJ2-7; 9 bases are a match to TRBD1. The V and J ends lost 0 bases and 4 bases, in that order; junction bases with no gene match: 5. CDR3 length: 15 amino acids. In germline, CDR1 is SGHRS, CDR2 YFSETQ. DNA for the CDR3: TGCGCCAGCAGCTTGGGGACAGGGGAGGATTACGAGCAGTACTTC. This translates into CASSLGTGEDYEQYF.

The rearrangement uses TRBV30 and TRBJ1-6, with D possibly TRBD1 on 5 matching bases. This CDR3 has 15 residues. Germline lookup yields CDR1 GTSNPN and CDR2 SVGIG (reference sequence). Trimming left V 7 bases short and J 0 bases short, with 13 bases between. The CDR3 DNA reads TGTGCCTTGAACCCAGGGAGCTCCTATAATTCACCCCTCCACTTT. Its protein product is CALNPGSSYNSPLHF.

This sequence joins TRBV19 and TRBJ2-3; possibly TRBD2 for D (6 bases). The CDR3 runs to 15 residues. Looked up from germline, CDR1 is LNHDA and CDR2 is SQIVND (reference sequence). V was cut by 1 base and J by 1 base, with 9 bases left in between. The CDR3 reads CASSIGGDGTDTQYF. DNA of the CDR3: TGTGCCAGTAGTATAGGGGGGGATGGCACAGATACGCAGTATTTT. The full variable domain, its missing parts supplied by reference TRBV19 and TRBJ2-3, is DGGITQSPKYLFRKEGQNVTLSCEQNLNHDAMYWYRQDPGQGLRLIYYSQIVNDFQKGDIAEGYSVSREKKESFPLTVTSAQKNPTAFYLCASSIGGDGTDTQYFGPGTRLTVL.

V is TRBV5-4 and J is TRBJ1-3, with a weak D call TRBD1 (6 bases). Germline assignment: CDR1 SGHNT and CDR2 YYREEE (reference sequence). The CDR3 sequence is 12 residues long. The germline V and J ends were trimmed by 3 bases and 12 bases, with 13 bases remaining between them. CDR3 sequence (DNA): TGTGCCAGCAGCTCCCAGGGGTATGGCATATATTTT. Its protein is CASSSQGYGIYF.

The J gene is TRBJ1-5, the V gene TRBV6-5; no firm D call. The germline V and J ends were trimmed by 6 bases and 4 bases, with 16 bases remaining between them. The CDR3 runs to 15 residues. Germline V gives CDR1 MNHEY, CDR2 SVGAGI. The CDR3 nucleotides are TGTGCCAGCAGCTACACAGTCGAACTGAATCAGCCCCAGCATTTT. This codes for CASSYTVELNQPQHF.

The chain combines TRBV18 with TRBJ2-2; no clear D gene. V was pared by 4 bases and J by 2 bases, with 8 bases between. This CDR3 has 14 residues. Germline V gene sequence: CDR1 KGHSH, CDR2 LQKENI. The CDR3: CASSRGFNTGELFF. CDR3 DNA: TGTGCCAGCTCACGGGGTTTCAACACCGGGGAGCTGTTTTTT.

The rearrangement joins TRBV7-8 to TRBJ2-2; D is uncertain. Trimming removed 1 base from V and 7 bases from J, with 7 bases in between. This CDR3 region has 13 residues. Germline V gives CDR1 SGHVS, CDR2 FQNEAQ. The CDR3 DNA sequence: TGTGCCAGCAGCTTAGGGGTTGGCGGGGAGCTGTTTTTT. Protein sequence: CASSLGVGGELFF.

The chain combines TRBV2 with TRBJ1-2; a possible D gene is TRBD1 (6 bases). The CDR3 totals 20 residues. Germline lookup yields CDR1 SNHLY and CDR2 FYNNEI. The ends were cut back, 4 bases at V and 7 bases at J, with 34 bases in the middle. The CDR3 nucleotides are TGTGCCAGCAGTGGGCGGAGCGTCGTCTCACGGGACATCCCACCGGGTGGCTACACCTTC. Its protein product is CASSGRSVVSRDIPPGGYTF.

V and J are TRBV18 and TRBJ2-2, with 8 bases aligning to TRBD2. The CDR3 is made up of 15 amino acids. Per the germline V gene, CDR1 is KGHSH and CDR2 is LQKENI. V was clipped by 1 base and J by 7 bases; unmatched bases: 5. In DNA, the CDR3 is TGTGCCAGCTCACCACTGACTAGCGTCGACGGGGAGCTGTTTTTT. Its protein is CASSPLTSVDGELFF.

The CDR3 reads CASSEAGRVTDTQYF. DNA for the CDR3: TGTGCCAGCAGCGAGGCGGGGCGCGTCACAGATACGCAGTATTTT. The gene calls are TRBV5-6 and TRBJ2-3; perhaps TRBD2 as D (6 bases). Trimming stripped 4 bases from V and 2 bases from J, with 14 bases between. CDR1 SGHDT and CDR2 YYEEEE come from the germline V gene. This CDR3 spans 15 amino acids.